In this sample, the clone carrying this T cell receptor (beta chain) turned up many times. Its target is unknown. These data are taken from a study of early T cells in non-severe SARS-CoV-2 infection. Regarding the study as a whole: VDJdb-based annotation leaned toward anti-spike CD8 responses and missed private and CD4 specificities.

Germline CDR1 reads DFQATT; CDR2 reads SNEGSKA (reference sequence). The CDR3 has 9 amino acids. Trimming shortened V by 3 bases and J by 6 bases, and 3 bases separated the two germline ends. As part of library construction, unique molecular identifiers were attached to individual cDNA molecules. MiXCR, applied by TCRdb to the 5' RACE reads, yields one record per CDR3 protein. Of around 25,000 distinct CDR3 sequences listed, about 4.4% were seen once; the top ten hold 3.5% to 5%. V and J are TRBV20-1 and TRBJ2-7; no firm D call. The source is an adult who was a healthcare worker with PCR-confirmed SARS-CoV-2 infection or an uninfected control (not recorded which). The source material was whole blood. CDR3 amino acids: CSARGEQYF. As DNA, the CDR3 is TGCAGTGCTAGGGGCGAGCAGTACTTC.